The 22 T cell receptor beta chains below were found in one sample sequenced in a study of blood T cell repertoires in COVID-19. Produced via immunoSEQ multiplex PCR; TCRdb's table is partial and in-frame only. The sample comprises approximately 97,000 clones, approximately 92% of which are singletons, and around 2% rests with the top ten. The source material was peripheral blood. These receptors all come from a woman between 45 and 65 years old with COVID-19, enrolled during active disease.

V and J are TRBV24-1 and TRBJ2-5; the match to TRBD1 covers 10 bases. The CDR3 has 14 residues. Germline CDR1 KGHDR, CDR2 SFDVKD. Trimming at V came to 7 bases and at J to 4 bases, leaving 5 bases not matched to a gene. The CDR3 is CATRPTGGPETQYF. For the CDR3, the DNA is TGTGCCACCAGACCGACAGGGGGCCCAGAGACCCAGTACTTC.

This rearrangement joins TRBV5-1 to TRBJ1-4; D is ambiguous. The CDR3 is 16 amino acids. CDR1 SGHRS and CDR2 YFSETQ come from the germline V gene. The V gene lost 0 bases and the J gene lost 4 bases, with 13 bases spanning the gap. For the CDR3, the DNA is TGCGCCAGCAGCTTGGATTTCACGGAGTTTAATGAAAAACTGTTTTTT. This gives the protein CASSLDFTEFNEKLFF.

The chain has TRBV4-1 and TRBJ1-3; unclear D gene. Germline CDR1 and CDR2: MGHRA and YSYEKL. CDR3 length: 15 residues. Trimming cost V 1 base and J 0 bases, with 7 bases left between them. DNA of the CDR3: TGCGCCAGCAGCCAAGGGCTTACCTCTGGAAACACCATATATTTT. It codes for CASSQGLTSGNTIYF.

The rearrangement links TRBV2 to TRBJ2-7; D remains ambiguous. The V end was cut by 3 bases, the J end by 2 bases, with 8 bases between. The CDR3 runs 13 residues. Germline V gives CDR1 SNHLY, CDR2 FYNNEI. CDR3 loop: CASSDTIPYEQYV. The CDR3 nucleotides are TGTGCCAGCAGTGATACTATCCCCTACGAGCAGTACGTC.

V gene TRBV2 combines with J gene TRBJ2-6; TRBD1 is a possible D gene (5 bases). Germline V gene data show CDR1 as SNHLY and CDR2 as FYNNEI. Trimming took 8 bases from V and 0 from J, leaving 8 bases between them. This CDR3 is 14 amino acids long. The CDR3 coding sequence is TGTGCCAGCTCTAGGGGCTCTGGGGCCAACGTCCTGACTTTC. This codes for CASSRGSGANVLTF.

The genes are TRBV7-9 and TRBJ1-2; 8 positions agree with TRBD1. The ends lost 1 base at V and 4 bases at J; junction bases unmatched: 5. Looked up from germline, CDR1 is SEHNR and CDR2 is FQNEAQ (reference sequence). The CDR3 consists of 15 residues. The CDR3 loop is CASSLGGTGLYGYTF. CDR3 DNA sequence: TGTGCCAGCAGCTTAGGGGGGACAGGACTCTATGGCTACACCTTC.

The J gene is TRBJ1-4, the V gene TRBV11-3; TRBD1 matches 7 bases. The CDR3 is made up of 13 amino acids. After removal of 5 bases from V and 7 bases from J, the junction contained 4 bases not matched to a gene. CDR1 and CDR2 from the germline V gene are SGHNT and YENEEA. The CDR3 loop reads CASSQRGPEKLFF. In nucleotides, the CDR3 is TGTGCCAGCAGCCAAAGGGGGCCTGAAAAACTGTTTTTT.

The chain links TRBV4-3 to TRBJ2-5; 7 bases are shared with TRBD2. V dropped 4 bases and J dropped 2; count of bases not matched to a gene: 4. CDR1 and CDR2 (germline): LGHNA, YSLEER. The CDR3 has 14 residues. CDR3 region: CASSRGGNQETQYF. CDR3 in DNA: TGCGCCAGCAGCCGGGGAGGGAATCAAGAGACCCAGTACTTC.

The chain employs TRBV28 and TRBJ2-7, with TRBD2 matching 9 bases. The trim removed 0 bases at V and 4 bases at J, leaving 4 bases unmatched. The CDR3 length is 15 residues. Per the germline V gene, CDR1 is MDHEN and CDR2 is SYDVKM. The CDR3, as DNA: TGTGCCAGCAGTTTATGCAACACTAGCGGGTACGAGCAGTACGTC. This gives the protein CASSLCNTSGYEQYV.

V gene TRBV3-1 (or the pseudogene TRBV3-2) combines with J gene TRBJ2-1; 7 bases are a match to TRBD2. From germline, CDR1 is LGHDT and CDR2 YNNKEL (reference sequence). This CDR3 comprises 19 residues. V lost 1 base, J lost 0 bases, and 12 bases stayed unmatched. The CDR3 nucleotides read TGTGCCAGCAGCCAAGTGGTGCGCCCAGCGGGGAGCTCCTACAATGAGCAGTTCTTC. It codes for CASSQVVRPAGSSYNEQFF.

The chain has TRBV19 and TRBJ2-2, with D perhaps TRBD2 (5 bases). Germline loops: CDR1 LNHDA, CDR2 SQIVND (reference sequence). The CDR3 is made up of 15 amino acids. Trimming took off 7 bases at V and 5 bases at J, with 17 bases between the two ends. The CDR3 sequence: CASTVSGSRTGELFF. The CDR3, as DNA: TGTGCCAGTACCGTTTCGGGGAGTCGGACCGGGGAGCTGTTTTTT.

V is TRBV5-6 and J is TRBJ1-2; 7 bases align to TRBD1. The CDR3 totals 17 residues. V shed 2 bases, J shed 1 base, and the junction held 11 bases outside the gene matches. Per germline, CDR1 SGHDT and CDR2 YYEEEE. Here the CDR3 reads CASSLRTGKMGNYGYTF. CDR3 DNA: TGTGCCAGCAGCTTACGGACAGGAAAAATGGGTAACTATGGCTACACCTTC. The complete variable domain, with remaining parts taken from reference TRBV5-6 and TRBJ1-2, reads DAGVTQSPTHLIKTRGQQVTLRCSPKSGHDTVSWYQQALGQGPQFIFQYYEEEERQRGNFPDRFSGHQFPNYSSELNVNALLLGDSALYLCASSLRTGKMGNYGYTFGSGTRLTVV.

J is TRBJ1-2 and V is TRBV19; 7 bases agree with TRBD1. The germline gives CDR1 LNHDA, CDR2 SQIVND (reference sequence). There are 13 residues in the CDR3. The junction had 3 bases not matched to a gene; V was cut back by 3 bases and J by 5 bases. The CDR3 here is CASSMTGPYGYTF. The CDR3 DNA is TGTGCCAGTAGTATGACAGGGCCGTATGGCTACACCTTC.

This clone has only one observation. The chain employs TRBV5-4 and TRBJ2-5; a possible D gene is TRBD1 (6 bases). Germline loops: CDR1 SGHNT, CDR2 YYREEE (reference sequence). V shed 4 bases and J shed 5 bases, with 15 bases lying between them. This CDR3 has 14 residues. Here the CDR3 DNA reads TGTGCCAGCAGCCCCCGGACAGCTAGGGAGACCCAGTACTTC. Its translation is CASSPRTARETQYF.

V gene TRBV3-1 (or the pseudogene TRBV3-2) combines with J gene TRBJ1-5, with D possibly being TRBD1 (5 bases). This CDR3 region has 15 residues. V lost 3 bases and J 7 bases, leaving 16 bases between the germline ends. Germline CDR1 is LGHDT and CDR2 is YNNKEL (reference sequence). The CDR3 sequence: CASSQDGTSFQPQHF. CDR3 nucleotides: TGTGCCAGCAGCCAGGACGGGACTTCCTTCCAGCCCCAGCATTTT.

CDR3 bases: TGCAGCGTTGGACAGTTGAACACCGGGGAGCTGTTTTTT. Protein sequence: CSVGQLNTGELFF. V is TRBV29-1 and J is TRBJ2-2, with D maybe TRBD1 (5 bases). The CDR3 contains 13 residues. V was pared by 4 bases and J by 1 base, with 7 bases between. Germline V gene lookup returns CDR1 SQVTM and CDR2 ANQGSEA.

The sample holds one count of this clone. The rearrangement links TRBV24-1 to TRBJ1-1; tentative D call: TRBD1 (5 bases). The germline V and J ends were trimmed by 5 bases and 4 bases, with 10 bases remaining between them. CDR1 and CDR2 from the germline V gene are KGHDR and SFDVKD. This CDR3 contains 13 residues. CDR3 in amino acids: CATSGLGGTEAFF. The CDR3, as DNA: TGTGCCACCAGTGGTCTCGGGGGCACTGAAGCTTTCTTT.

This clone was counted a single time. The chain combines TRBV9 with TRBJ2-6; 7 bases are a match to TRBD1. The CDR3 sequence is 19 residues long. CDR1 SGDLS and CDR2 YYNGEE come from the germline V gene. The V segment lost 4 bases and the J segment 0 bases; nucleotides outside the gene matches: 13. CDR3 coding DNA: TGTGCCAGCAGCCTCTGGGGACAGATAGTTTACTCTGGGGCCAACGTCCTGACTTTC. This translates into CASSLWGQIVYSGANVLTF. Full variable domain (outside the CDR3, taken from reference TRBV9 and TRBJ2-6): DSGVTQTPKHLITATGQRVTLRCSPRSGDLSVYWYQQSLDQGLQFLIQYYNGEERAKGNILERFSAQQFPDLHSELNLSSLELGDSALYFCASSLWGQIVYSGANVLTFGAGSRLTVL.

The genes are TRBV5-6 and TRBJ2-5, with 7 nucleotides matching TRBD1. Trimming removed 2 bases from V and 3 bases from J; junction bases left unmatched: 4. The CDR3 contains 14 residues. Germline-derived CDR1 and CDR2 are SGHDT and YYEEEE. In DNA form, the CDR3 reads TGTGCCAGCAGCTTAGTAACAGGGGAAGAGACCCAGTACTTC. As protein: CASSLVTGEETQYF.

The chain is built from TRBV5-1 and TRBJ1-1, with D uncertain. Germline V CDR1 and CDR2: SGHRS, YFSETQ. Deletions cut 1 base from V and 0 bases from J, with 7 bases between. This CDR3 is 14 amino acids long. The CDR3 nucleotides read TGCGCCAGCAGCTTGTCCCCCATGAACACTGAAGCTTTCTTT. The encoded protein is CASSLSPMNTEAFF.

The chain's CDR3 is CASSSGGLGNEQFF. The CDR3 DNA reads TGTGCCAGCAGTTCGGGGGGGCTCGGCAATGAGCAGTTCTTC. The genes are TRBV28 and TRBJ2-1, with 8 nucleotides matching TRBD2. The CDR3 has 14 residues. V gave up 4 bases and J gave up 6 bases; unmatched junction bases: 5. Per the germline V gene, CDR1 is MDHEN and CDR2 is SYDVKM.

The chain couples TRBV6-5 to TRBJ1-2; 8 bases match TRBD1. The CDR3 consists of 14 residues. Germline V lookup: CDR1 MNHEY, CDR2 SVGAGI. Unmatched junction bases numbered 8, after V lost 5 bases and J lost 6 bases. The CDR3 DNA is TGTGCCAGCAGTCTTTGGACAGGGCGGGATGGCTACACCTTC. Protein: CASSLWTGRDGYTF.